This TCR beta chain was profiled in a study of T cells in Graves' hyperthyroidism and ophthalmopathy. Study results and limitations: The authors' 13 V-J model separated ophthalmopathy from stable hyperthyroidism. Appearing also in blood were most of the thyroid clonotypes expanded above 0.001.

Uncontrolled infection, other autoimmune disease, pregnancy and lactation each barred patients from inclusion. Using RNA transcripts as the source, TCR beta CDR3 regions were amplified. The TCR CDR3 was amplified in a first-round RT-PCR using the HTBI primer set. Each CDR3 protein gets one entry after TCRdb re-called the multiplex PCR reads with MiXCR. The table includes approximately 510,000 distinct CDR3 sequences, approximately 48% detected once. Germline V lookup: CDR1 MGHDK, CDR2 SYGVNS. This CDR3 is built from 13 residues. V was pared by 0 bases and J by 4 bases, with 6 bases between. On this clonotype: Its antigen is currently unknown.

Input material: peripheral blood or thyroid tissue (not recorded which). The V and J genes are TRBV25-1 and TRBJ1-2; D remains unclear. This receptor was identified in an adult woman with Graves' disease, either hyperthyroidism or ophthalmopathy (not recorded which). The CDR3 DNA sequence: TGTGCCAGCAGTGAATACGGACTCTATGGCTACACCTTC. This translates into CASSEYGLYGYTF.